This T cell receptor beta chain was found in a study of blood T cell repertoires in COVID-19. Looking at the study overall: The United States, Italy and Spain were the sources of the acute and convalescent COVID-19 samples.

Those enrolled, adults aged roughly 18 to 95 years, came from roughly 23 US areas. Before they entered the study, exposed participants had met a COVID-19 case within 2 weeks. The J segment lost 7 bases and the V segment lost 0 bases, leaving 11 bases of the junction unmatched. The CDR3 length is 18 residues. Germline values: CDR1 PRHDT, CDR2 FYEKMQ (reference sequence). Original data processing: By means of reference gene primer amplification, nucleated cell counts were estimated. Libraries were prepared by immunoSEQ multiplex PCR; TCRdb keeps only in-frame clonotypes and omits some of them. The V and J calls and clone size were taken over from that table, and D and trimming were inferred from the DNA. The data hold some 270,000 clones, with 80% to 90% observed a single time.

Sequencing input: PBMCs or T cells enriched from blood (not recorded which). The V gene is TRBV13, the J gene TRBJ2-1; TRBD2 aligns across 11 bases. The TCR comes from a woman aged 40 to 55 who had been exposed to COVID-19. CDR3 amino acids: CASSLGLLAGGNSNEQFF. The CDR3 DNA follows: TGTGCCAGCAGCTTAGGCCTTCTAGCGGGGGGTAACAGTAATGAGCAGTTCTTC. The full variable domain, rest sourced from reference TRBV13 and TRBJ2-1, is AAGVIQSPRHLIKEKRETATLKCYPIPRHDTVYWYQQGPGQDPQFLISFYEKMQSDKGSIPDRFSAQQFSDYHSELNMSSLELGDSALYFCASSLGLLAGGNSNEQFFGPGTRLTVL.